This is a list of T cell receptor beta chains from one sample in a study of a mutant IDH1 vaccine in newly diagnosed glioma. Sequencing was performed with immunoSEQ multiplex PCR; in TCRdb, only in-frame clones are kept and a portion is missing. Among fewer than 45,000 clones listed, over 85% were seen once. This specimen consisted of PBMCs, obtained from a glioma patient treated with radiotherapy, temozolomide or both. The receptors stem from a young man with glioma. CDR3s include the opening cysteine and the closing phenylalanine or tryptophan. Fields, in order: D gene, V gene, J gene, clone size, CDR3 DNA, CDR3 protein. The D gene is left open where the match is weak. Clone size, where shown, is once, few, many, or a class for clones that have expanded.

TRBD1	TRBV7-9	TRBJ1-5	NA	TGTGCCAGCAGCTCCCTACAGGGGACCCAGCATTTT	CASSSLQGTQHF
TRBD2	TRBV9	TRBJ2-5	NA	TGTGCCAGCAGCGTTTTAACGGGAGGGGAGACCCAGTACTTC	CASSVLTGGETQYF
NA	TRBV5-1	TRBJ2-3	NA	TGCGCCAGCAGCTTGGCACGTCCCTCGGGGGATACGCAGTATTTT	CASSLARPSGDTQYF
NA	TRBV30	TRBJ1-1	NA	TGTGCCTGGAGTGCCACAAACACTGAAGCTTTCTTT	CAWSATNTEAFF
NA	TRBV5-6	TRBJ2-3	NA	TGTGCCAGCAGTAGACCCCCGGGGAAGCAGTATTTT	CASSRPPGKQYF
TRBD1	TRBV7-8	TRBJ2-7	NA	TGTGCCAGCAGCAAACAGGGGGCGCACGAGCAGTACTTC	CASSKQGAHEQYF
NA	TRBV7-2	TRBJ2-2	NA	TGTGCCAGCAGCAAACGGACGGTCTCCGGGGAGCTGTTTTTT	CASSKRTVSGELFF
NA	TRBV4-2	TRBJ1-4	NA	TGTGCCAGCAGCGCCACAAGGACTGGAACTAATGAAAAACTGTTTTTT	CASSATRTGTNEKLFF
NA	TRBV5-6	TRBJ1-4	NA	TGTGCCAGCAGCTTTTCAGGGGCGGAGAAACTGTTTTTT	CASSFSGAEKLFF
NA	TRBV15	TRBJ1-2	NA	TGTGCCACCAGCAGACCCCGGACAAGGACTTCTAACTATGGCTACACCTTC	CATSRPRTRTSNYGYTF
TRBD2	TRBV27	TRBJ2-2	NA	TGTGCCAGCCGGGAGGGGGCGAACACCGGGGAGCTGTTTTTT	CASREGANTGELFF
TRBD1	TRBV28	TRBJ1-2	NA	TGTGCCAGCAGTTTAAACAGGGGGCCCTATGGCTACACCTTC	CASSLNRGPYGYTF
TRBD2	TRBV30	TRBJ2-2	NA	TGTGCCTGGAAGCGGGGGAACACCGGGGAGCTGTTTTTT	CAWKRGNTGELFF
NA	TRBV14	TRBJ1-2	once	TGTGCCAGCAGCCAATTGGGACGGAGATCTAACTATGGCTACACCTTC	CASSQLGRRSNYGYTF
NA	TRBV6-1	TRBJ1-3	NA	TGTGCCAGCAGCAATCAGGCCTACTCTGGAAACACCATATATTTT	CASSNQAYSGNTIYF
NA	TRBV28	TRBJ2-6	NA	TGTGCCAGCAGTATACAATCTGGGGCCAACGTCCTGACTTTC	CASSIQSGANVLTF
NA	TRBV5-1	TRBJ1-4	NA	TGCGCCAGCAGCTTGGCCGGCTCAAATGAAAAACTGTTTTTT	CASSLAGSNEKLFF
NA	TRBV7-2	TRBJ1-1	NA	TGTGCCAGCAGCTTAGTCAGTGGGGGGAACACTGAAGCTTTCTTT	CASSLVSGGNTEAFF
NA	TRBV6-5	TRBJ2-3	NA	TGTGCCAGCAGTTATGACAGGAGCACAGATACGCAGTATTTT	CASSYDRSTDTQYF
NA	TRBV7-2	TRBJ1-6	NA	TGTGCCAGCAGCTTAGTGGGGCCGGGGAATTCACCCCTCCACTTT	CASSLVGPGNSPLHF
TRBD1	TRBV7-6	TRBJ2-1	few	TGTGCCAGCAGCTCCCGGGACAGGGGGACTCAGTTCTTC	CASSSRDRGTQFF
TRBD1	TRBV7-8	TRBJ2-2	NA	TGTGCCAGCAGCTTTCAGACAGGGCCCGGGGAGCTGTTTTTT	CASSFQTGPGELFF
TRBD1	TRBV11-2	TRBJ1-1	NA	TGTGCCAGCAGCTTAGGGGGGACAGGGCCCTACACTGAAGCTTTCTTT	CASSLGGTGPYTEAFF
TRBD1	TRBV9	TRBJ2-1	NA	TGTGCCAGCAGCGCCAGGGGGCTGGACCCAGCCTACAATGAGCAGTTCTTC	CASSARGLDPAYNEQFF
TRBD1	TRBV5-1	TRBJ2-7	NA	TGCGCCAGCAGCTACCGGACAGGCTCCTACGAGCAGTACTTC	CASSYRTGSYEQYF
NA	TRBV27	TRBJ1-6	NA	TGTGCCAGCAGTCCACCGGGACGGCCCAATTCACCCCTCCACTTT	CASSPPGRPNSPLHF
TRBD1	TRBV7-9	TRBJ1-5	NA	TGTGCCAGCAGCGGGACAGGGGGTAGTAGCAATCAGCCCCAGCATTTT	CASSGTGGSSNQPQHF
NA	TRBV19	TRBJ2-3	once	TGTGCCAGTAGTCCCCAGAGATTGGGAGGAGATACGCAGTATTTT	CASSPQRLGGDTQYF
TRBD1	TRBV7-8	TRBJ1-2	once	TGTGCCAGCAGCCCCAGGACAGGGCCTAACTATGGCTACACCTTC	CASSPRTGPNYGYTF
NA	TRBV4-2	TRBJ1-2	NA	TGTGCCAGCAGCCAAGGGGGAGAGGGAAAAGGGAATGGCTACACCTTC	CASSQGGEGKGNGYTF
TRBD1	TRBV28	TRBJ1-1	NA	TGTGCCAGCAGCCAAACAGGGGAAGGGGCGAACACTGAAGCTTTCTTT	CASSQTGEGANTEAFF
TRBD2	TRBV28	TRBJ2-1	NA	TGTGCCAGCAGTTCGGGGACTAGCGGGTCCTACAATGAGCAGTTCTTC	CASSSGTSGSYNEQFF